This T cell receptor (beta chain) was sequenced in a study of technical replicates of blood from several donors. This CDR3 has 14 residues. The V gene lost 3 bases and the J gene lost 4 bases, with 12 bases spanning the gap. Germline CDR1 is LNHDA and CDR2 is SQIVND (reference sequence). TCRdb's copy holds only in-frame clones and misses some; the assay was immunoSEQ multiplex PCR. The top ten clones hold 0.42% of a sample with about 72,000 clones, about 92% of them seen once. Sequenced input: T cells isolated from PBMCs. The chain carries TRBV19 and TRBJ2-5; a weak D match, TRBD1 (6 bases). The TCR comes from a human donor in good health. In DNA, the CDR3 is TGTGCCAGTAGTATTGGGGGCTGGGGAGAGACCCAGTACTTC. Translating gives CASSIGGWGETQYF.